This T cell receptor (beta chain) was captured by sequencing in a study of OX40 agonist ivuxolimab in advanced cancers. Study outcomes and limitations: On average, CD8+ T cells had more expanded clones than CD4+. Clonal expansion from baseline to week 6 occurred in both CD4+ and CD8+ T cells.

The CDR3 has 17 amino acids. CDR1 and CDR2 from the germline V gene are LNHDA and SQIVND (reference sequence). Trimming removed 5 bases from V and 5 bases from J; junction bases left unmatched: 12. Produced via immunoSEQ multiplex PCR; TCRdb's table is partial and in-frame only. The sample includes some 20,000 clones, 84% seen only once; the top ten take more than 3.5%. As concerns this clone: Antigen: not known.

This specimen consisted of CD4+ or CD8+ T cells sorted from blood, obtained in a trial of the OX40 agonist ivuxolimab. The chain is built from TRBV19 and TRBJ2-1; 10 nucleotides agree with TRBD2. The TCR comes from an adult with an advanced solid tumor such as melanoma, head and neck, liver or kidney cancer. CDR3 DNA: TGTGCCAGTAGTCGGGCCCTCCTAGCGGGAGTCCACAATGAGCAGTTCTTC. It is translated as CASSRALLAGVHNEQFF. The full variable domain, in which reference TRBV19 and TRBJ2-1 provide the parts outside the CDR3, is DGGITQSPKYLFRKEGQNVTLSCEQNLNHDAMYWYRQDPGQGLRLIYYSQIVNDFQKGDIAEGYSVSREKKESFPLTVTSAQKNPTAFYLCASSRALLAGVHNEQFFGPGTRLTVL.